This is a list of T cell receptor beta chains from one sample in a study of blood T cells in healthy people across ages. TCRdb itself ran the 5' RACE reads through MiXCR, one entry per CDR3 protein. Of about 730,000 distinct CDR3 sequences listed, approximately 43% were seen once; the top ten hold about 20%. The specimen sequenced was blood. The origin of the receptors is a woman between 55 and 75 years old in good health. Both conserved end residues are part of each CDR3. Fields, in order: D gene, J gene, clone size, V gene, CDR3 DNA, CDR3 protein. The D gene is left open where the match is weak. Clone size appears in some rows only: once, few, many, or a class for an expanded clone.

d_gene: TRBD1; j_gene: TRBJ2-7; abundance: NA; v_gene: TRBV6-5; CDR3nt: TGTGCCAGCAGTTACAGTAGGGGGCCTGGACCCTACGAGCAGTACTTC; CDR3aa: CASSYSRGPGPYEQYF
d_gene: NA; j_gene: TRBJ1-2; abundance: few; v_gene: TRBV12-3/TRBV12-4; CDR3nt: TGTGCCAGCAGCGATTGGTATGGCTACACCTTC; CDR3aa: CASSDWYGYTF
d_gene: TRBD2; j_gene: TRBJ2-1; abundance: once; v_gene: TRBV10-3; CDR3nt: TGTGCCACCGGGACTAGCGGGGTCTCCTACAATGAGCAGTTTTTC; CDR3aa: CATGTSGVSYNEQFF
d_gene: TRBD1; j_gene: TRBJ1-4; abundance: many; v_gene: TRBV12-3/TRBV12-4; CDR3nt: TGTGCCAGCAGTCGACAGGGGAATGAAAAACTGTTTTTT; CDR3aa: CASSRQGNEKLFF
d_gene: NA; j_gene: TRBJ1-5; abundance: NA; v_gene: TRBV4-1; CDR3nt: TGCGCCAGCAGCCAAGAGTGGGGAATTCAGCCCCAGCATTTT; CDR3aa: CASSQEWGIQPQHF
d_gene: TRBD2; j_gene: TRBJ2-5; abundance: many; v_gene: TRBV15; CDR3nt: TGTGCCACCAGCAGTTCCGGGGCTAGCGGCCAAGAGACCCAGTACTTC; CDR3aa: CATSSSGASGQETQYF
d_gene: NA; j_gene: TRBJ2-1; abundance: few; v_gene: TRBV5-6; CDR3nt: TGTGCCAGCAGCTTGGGGCCCCAGCAGTTCTTC; CDR3aa: CASSLGPQQFF
d_gene: NA; j_gene: TRBJ1-4; abundance: NA; v_gene: TRBV18; CDR3nt: TGTGCCAGCTCACCACCAGAGACGTATGCAACTAATAAAAAACTGTTTTTT; CDR3aa: CASSPPETYATNKKLFF
d_gene: TRBD1; j_gene: TRBJ2-7; abundance: NA; v_gene: TRBV6-1; CDR3nt: TGTGCCAGCAGTCCTAACCCGGACAGGCGATACTCCTACGAGCAGTACTTC; CDR3aa: CASSPNPDRRYSYEQYF
d_gene: TRBD1; j_gene: TRBJ1-1; abundance: NA; v_gene: TRBV7-6; CDR3nt: TGTGCCAGCAGCACCGGGACAGGGGGGAACACTGAAGCTTTCTTT; CDR3aa: CASSTGTGGNTEAFF
d_gene: TRBD1; j_gene: TRBJ1-2; abundance: few; v_gene: TRBV5-4; CDR3nt: TGTGCCAGCAGCCTGGATGGGACAGGGAGTGGCTACACCTTC; CDR3aa: CASSLDGTGSGYTF